The source of this TCR beta chain is a study of breast tumors, draining lymph nodes, adjacent tissues. V shed 4 bases and J shed 4 bases, with 10 bases lying between them. This CDR3 has 13 residues. Germline assignment: CDR1 LGHDT and CDR2 YNNKEL (reference sequence). Breast cancer patients provided tissue from their axillary draining lymph nodes. Study conclusions and caveats: Luminal-like breast cancer showed significantly greater tumor-nontumor repertoire similarity than basal-like breast cancer did. Tumor TCR diversity was below lymph nodes but above nontumor tissue. Data only fit, rather than demonstrated, lymph node origin of most tumor T cells. Most tumor T cells seemingly derive from lymph node, then expand in tumor.

TCRdb passed the multiplex PCR reads through MiXCR, listing each CDR3 protein once. The top ten clones hold roughly 2.7% of a sample with under 150,000 distinct CDR3 sequences, 20% to 25% of them seen once. This clonotype was detected many times. Its cognate antigen is unknown. The receptor's source is a female donor with breast cancer. Some clones in this sample may be carry-over from other donors' samples. Sequenced sample: axillary lymph node tissue. The chain is built from TRBV3-1 and TRBJ2-5; D is unclear. The CDR3 DNA reads as TGTGCCAGCAGCCCCCTAAGGACAGAGACCCAGTACTTC. Translated, it gives CASSPLRTETQYF.